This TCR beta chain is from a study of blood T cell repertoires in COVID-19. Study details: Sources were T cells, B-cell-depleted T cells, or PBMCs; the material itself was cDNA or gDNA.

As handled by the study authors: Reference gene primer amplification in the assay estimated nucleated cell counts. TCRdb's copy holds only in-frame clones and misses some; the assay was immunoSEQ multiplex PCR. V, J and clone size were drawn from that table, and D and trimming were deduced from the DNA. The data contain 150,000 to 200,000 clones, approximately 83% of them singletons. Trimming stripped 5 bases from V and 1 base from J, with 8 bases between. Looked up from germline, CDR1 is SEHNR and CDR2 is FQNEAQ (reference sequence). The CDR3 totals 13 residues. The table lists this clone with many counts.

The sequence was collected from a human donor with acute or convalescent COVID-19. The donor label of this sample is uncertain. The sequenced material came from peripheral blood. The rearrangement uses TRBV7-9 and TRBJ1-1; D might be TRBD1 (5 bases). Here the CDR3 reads CASSTGGNTEAFF. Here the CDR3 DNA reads TGTGCCAGCAGCACCGGGGGGAACACTGAAGCTTTCTTT.